The entry below gives a single T cell receptor (beta chain) sequence along with its context. The antigen is unknown. V was clipped by 6 bases and J by 0 bases, with 17 bases between them. Germline V lookup: CDR1 SEHNR, CDR2 FQNEAQ (reference sequence). The CDR3 runs to 16 residues. The entry originates in a study of brain metastases from non-small cell lung cancer. Only in-frame clones appear in the TCRdb table, and some are missing; sequencing was by immunoSEQ multiplex PCR. The sample includes more than 4,000 clones, 65% to 90% of them seen just once. Points from the study as a whole: Fewer infiltrating T cells were found in brain metastases than primaries. Metastases had sparse T cells but largely shared repertoires with primaries.

The chain joins TRBV7-9 to TRBJ1-2; D is perhaps TRBD1 (5 bases). Input material: primary lung tumor tissue. The sequence was collected from a donor aged 40 or older with non-small cell lung cancer. The CDR3 reads CASSKSTGLTNYGYTF. In DNA, the CDR3 is TGTGCCAGCAGTAAATCAACAGGCCTCACTAACTATGGCTACACCTTC.